The 23 T cell receptor beta chains presented below share a single source sample, sequenced in a study of blood T cells in healthy people across ages. The use of a sample-barcoded 5' primer and a J-beta primer mix characterized a second PCR of about 7 to 12 cycles. TCRdb reanalysed the 5' RACE reads using MiXCR and keeps one entry per CDR3 protein. The sample records approximately 780,000 distinct CDR3 sequences, 20% to 30% being singletons. These data were also reused for a study on T cells of mothers and their children.

The sequenced sample consisted of blood. Source of these receptors: a boy under 18 in good health.

The rearrangement uses TRBV12-3 or TRBV12-4 and TRBJ1-2, with D possibly matching TRBD1 (6 bases). The CDR3 sequence is 14 residues long. Deletions cut 6 bases from V and 7 bases from J, with 18 bases between. The CDR3 sequence is CASSLEQGGVGYTF. The CDR3 region has the DNA TGTGCCAGCAGCCTGGAACAGGGAGGGGTTGGCTACACCTTC.

This clonotype has just a few counts. The chain uses TRBV28 and TRBJ1-4; 8 bases are a match to TRBD1. The CDR3 has 15 residues. V gave up 4 bases and J gave up 8 bases; unmatched junction bases: 9. Germline CDR1 reads MDHEN; CDR2 reads SYDVKM. The CDR3 reads CASSSPGGWREKLFF. In DNA form, the CDR3 reads TGTGCCAGCAGTTCCCCAGGGGGCTGGCGAGAAAAACTGTTTTTT.

The chain uses TRBV27 and TRBJ2-5; D gene ambiguous. The assigned J gene may be wrong: the sequence end matches TRBJ2-7 better. Germline V lookup: CDR1 MNHEY, CDR2 SMNVEV (reference sequence). This CDR3 is 14 amino acids long. This CDR3 reads CASSGVPSFYEQYF. In nucleotides, the CDR3 is TGTGCCAGCAGTGGAGTTCCTTCTTTTTACGAGCAGTACTTC.

This rearrangement joins TRBV7-9 to TRBJ1-1; a weak D match, TRBD1 (6 bases). Germline assignment: CDR1 SEHNR and CDR2 FQNEAQ (reference sequence). The V end lost 0 bases, the J end lost 7 bases, and 12 bases lay between the germline ends. The CDR3 is 14 amino acids. The CDR3 protein is CASSLAQRGGEAFF. The CDR3 nucleotides read TGTGCCAGCAGCTTAGCGCAGAGGGGGGGTGAAGCTTTCTTT.

CDR3 region: CASSFQQGVETQYF. The CDR3 coding sequence is TGTGCCAGCAGTTTTCAACAGGGAGTGGAGACCCAGTACTTC. J is TRBJ2-5 and V is TRBV6-6, with TRBD1 as a possible D gene (6 bases). CDR1 is MNHNY and CDR2 is SVGAGI in the germline V gene (reference sequence). The V end was cut by 4 bases, the J end by 5 bases, with 14 bases between. CDR3 size: 14 residues.

The J gene is TRBJ2-3, the V gene TRBV2; D remains unclear. V was shortened by 3 bases and J by 6 bases, with 4 bases between the two germline ends. The CDR3 covers 11 residues. Germline V gene lookup returns CDR1 SNHLY and CDR2 FYNNEI. The CDR3 loop is CASSEIDTQYF. CDR3 sequence (DNA): TGTGCCAGCAGTGAGATTGATACGCAGTATTTT.

The sample holds a few counts of this clonotype. The rearrangement links TRBV20-1 to TRBJ1-1; 10 positions agree with TRBD1. CDR1 and CDR2 (germline): DFQATT, SNEGSKA (reference sequence). This CDR3 comprises 12 residues. J gave up 11 bases and V 3 bases, and 6 bases lay outside the gene matches. This CDR3 is CSASAGQGEAFF. CDR3 DNA: TGCAGTGCTAGTGCTGGACAGGGGGAGGCTTTCTTT.

This clonotype has a handful of counts. This chain connects TRBV6-5 to TRBJ1-2; D is possibly TRBD1 (6 bases). There are 13 residues in the CDR3. V gave up 6 bases and J gave up 3 bases, with 11 bases separating them. Germline lookup yields CDR1 MNHEY and CDR2 SVGAGI. The CDR3 loop reads CASSRTVYYGYTF. In DNA, the CDR3 is TGTGCCAGCAGCAGGACAGTTTACTATGGCTACACCTTC.

This clonotype was observed a few times. This chain joins TRBV10-2 and TRBJ2-5, with 7 bases aligning to TRBD2. Germline CDR1 reads WSHSY; CDR2 reads SAAADI. This CDR3 has 16 amino acids. Trimming at V came to 6 bases and at J to 2 bases, leaving 12 bases not matched to a gene. The CDR3 loop reads CASSDQAGVTQETQYF. CDR3 in DNA: TGCGCCAGCAGCGACCAGGCGGGGGTTACACAAGAGACCCAGTACTTC.

A single count supports this clonotype. The CDR3 nucleotides are TGCAGTGCTAGACAGGGACAGGGGTACGGGGAGCTGTTTTTT. Its protein product is CSARQGQGYGELFF. The chain uses TRBV20-1 and TRBJ2-2, with 10 bases fitting TRBD1. Germline lookup yields CDR1 DFQATT and CDR2 SNEGSKA (reference sequence). The CDR3 covers 14 residues. V lost 2 bases, J lost 7 bases, and 4 bases stayed unmatched.

The CDR3 is CASSTPQVNTEAFF. In DNA form, the CDR3 reads TGTGCCAGCAGTACCCCACAGGTTAACACTGAAGCTTTCTTT. This rearrangement joins TRBV6-5 to TRBJ1-1; tentatively, D is TRBD1 (5 bases). The CDR3 runs 14 residues. Deletions cut 5 bases from V and 2 bases from J, with 12 bases between. Germline V CDR1 and CDR2: MNHEY, SVGAGI.

The chain links TRBV29-1 to TRBJ1-1, with a weak D call TRBD1 (6 bases). The CDR3 loop spans 13 amino acids. V lost 3 bases and J lost 4, with 12 bases in between. The germline gives CDR1 SQVTM, CDR2 ANQGSEA. The DNA of the CDR3 is TGCAGCGTTGAGCAGGGGCTCGGCACTGAAGCTTTCTTT. It specifies CSVEQGLGTEAFF. The full variable domain, its missing parts supplied by reference TRBV29-1 and TRBJ1-1, is SAVISQKPSRDICQRGTSLTIQCQVDSQVTMMFWYRQQPGQSLTLIATANQGSEATYESGFVIDKFPISRPNLTFSTLTVSNMSPEDSSIYLCSVEQGLGTEAFFGQGTRLTVV.

V and J are TRBV5-1 and TRBJ2-7; the match to TRBD2 covers 8 bases. Trimming took 5 bases from V and 0 from J; bases not matched to a gene: 4. Germline CDR1 is SGHRS and CDR2 is YFSETQ. The CDR3 consists of 14 residues. The CDR3 region is CASSLRGDSYEQYF. The CDR3 bases are TGCGCCAGCAGTTTGCGGGGGGACTCCTACGAGCAGTACTTC.

In nucleotides, the CDR3 is TGCAGCGTTACAGGTCTATCAACTTCCTACGAGCAGTACTTC. Its protein is CSVTGLSTSYEQYF. The rearrangement joins TRBV29-1 to TRBJ2-1; tentatively, D is TRBD1 (5 bases). The last part of the DNA fits TRBJ2-7 better; the J call may be wrong. The CDR3 sequence is 14 residues long. Germline CDR1 reads SQVTM; CDR2 reads ANQGSEA.

This clonotype was detected only a few times. For the CDR3, the DNA is TGCAGCGCCGGGCGGGGGGACACTGAAGCTTTCTTT. Translating it yields CSAGRGDTEAFF. V usage is TRBV29-1 and J usage is TRBJ1-1; possibly TRBD1 for D (5 bases). Trimming removed 7 bases at V and 3 bases at J, with 12 bases between. This CDR3 comprises 12 residues. CDR1 is SQVTM and CDR2 is ANQGSEA in the germline V gene.

This clonotype was seen a handful of times. This rearrangement joins TRBV20-1 to TRBJ2-5, with no clear D. CDR1 is DFQATT and CDR2 is SNEGSKA in the germline V gene (reference sequence). V was cut by 6 bases and J by 5 bases, with 19 bases left in between. The CDR3 is 14 amino acids. CDR3 nucleotides: TGCAGTGCCGTCCCCGATGGGCTAGGGGAGACCCAGTACTTC. It encodes CSAVPDGLGETQYF.

This chain uses TRBV6-2 or TRBV6-3 with TRBJ1-5; TRBD1 is a possible D gene (5 bases). The ends were cut back, 7 bases at V and 7 bases at J, with 14 bases in the middle. Germline-derived CDR1 and CDR2 are MNHEY and SVGEGT. The CDR3 length is 13 residues. The CDR3 region is CASTHWGEQPQHF. CDR3 DNA: TGTGCCAGCACCCACTGGGGGGAACAGCCCCAGCATTTT.

CDR3 DNA sequence: TGTGCCAGCAGCTTAAAAATCCAGGACTCCATCTATGGCTACACCTTC. Translating gives CASSLKIQDSIYGYTF. The chain links TRBV7-6 to TRBJ1-2; D uncertain. From germline, CDR1 is SGHVS and CDR2 FNYEAQ. CDR3 length: 16 residues. V shed 2 bases and J shed 4 bases, with 17 bases lying between them.

This clonotype turned up a few times. The gene calls are TRBV6-2 or TRBV6-3 and TRBJ2-3; 9 nucleotides match TRBD1. With V trimmed by 5 bases and J by 0 bases, 3 bases remained unmatched. The CDR3 sequence is 15 residues long. Looked up from germline, CDR1 is MNHEY and CDR2 is SVGEGT. The DNA for the CDR3 is TGTGCCAGCAGTCACGGGACAGGGAGCACAGATACGCAGTATTTT. Translated, it gives CASSHGTGSTDTQYF.

J is TRBJ2-7 and V is TRBV29-1; weak D call: TRBD1 (6 bases). V shed 6 bases and J shed 2 bases, with 14 bases lying between them. CDR3 length: 13 amino acids. The V gene's germline CDR1 is SQVTM and CDR2 ANQGSEA. This CDR3 is CSVVGQTTYEQYF. The DNA of the CDR3 is TGCAGCGTCGTTGGACAGACAACCTACGAGCAGTACTTC.

The chain links TRBV5-1 to TRBJ2-3; no firm D call. Deletions cut 0 bases from V and 6 bases from J, with 11 bases between. The CDR3 length is 14 residues. Germline V gives CDR1 SGHRS, CDR2 YFSETQ. In DNA form, the CDR3 reads TGCGCCAGCAGCTTGGAGGCCGGCCCCGATACGCAGTATTTT. This translates into CASSLEAGPDTQYF.

This clonotype was seen more than once but under ten times. The chain is built from TRBV18 and TRBJ2-3, with D possibly matching TRBD2 (6 bases). CDR3 length: 14 amino acids. V gave up 3 bases and J gave up 2 bases, with 9 bases separating them. Germline loops: CDR1 KGHSH, CDR2 LQKENI. The CDR3 bases are TGTGCCAGCTCACCCGGGACTTACACAGATACGCAGTATTTT. Protein: CASSPGTYTDTQYF.

V is TRBV25-1 and J is TRBJ2-5, with D uncertain. The J call is in doubt because the DNA end fits TRBJ2-7 better. Per germline, CDR1 MGHDK and CDR2 SYGVNS. The CDR3 runs 10 residues. The CDR3 DNA reads TGTGCCAGCGAAAGGGACGAGCAGTACTTC. Its protein product is CASERDEQYF.